The 10 T cell receptor beta chains presented below share a single source sample, sequenced in a study of T cell repertoires in cytomegalovirus infection. No antigen has been assigned to these receptors. TCRdb reprocessed the reads with MiXCR, giving one entry per CDR3 protein. The data show approximately 730,000 distinct CDR3 sequences, around 31% seen once. Sequenced here: cultured PBMCs, sampled from culture after CMV antigen stimulation. These receptors were collected from a human donor in good health (CMV status not recorded). Some clones in this sample may be carry-over from other donors' samples.

This clonotype appeared many times. The J gene is TRBJ2-7, the V gene TRBV7-2; possible D gene TRBD2, 6 bases. The length of the CDR3 is 14 residues. The germline V and J ends were trimmed by 5 bases and 0 bases, with 11 bases remaining between them. Germline values: CDR1 SGHTA, CDR2 FQGNSA. This CDR3 is CASSRAGLSYEQYF. For the CDR3, the DNA is TGTGCCAGCAGCCGCGCGGGGCTCTCCTACGAGCAGTACTTC.

This clonotype was picked up a small number of times. The chain employs TRBV29-1 and TRBJ1-5; D is unresolved. This CDR3 has 14 amino acids. The germline V gene encodes CDR1 SQVTM and CDR2 ANQGSEA. V was trimmed by 4 bases and J by 2 bases, leaving 12 bases between them. The CDR3 protein is CSVAAADGNQPQHF. CDR3 in DNA: TGCAGCGTTGCGGCGGCAGACGGCAATCAGCCCCAGCATTTT.

CDR3 region: CSAMFRDPYEQYF. CDR3 in DNA: TGCAGTGCTATGTTCAGGGATCCCTACGAGCAGTACTTC. The V gene is TRBV20-1, the J gene TRBJ2-7; weak D call: TRBD1 (5 bases). V was shortened by 4 bases and J by 2 bases, with 12 bases between the two germline ends. The CDR3 consists of 13 residues. Germline V gives CDR1 DFQATT, CDR2 SNEGSKA (reference sequence).

This clonotype was detected a few times. The genes are TRBV6-6 and TRBJ2-3, with TRBD2 matching over 7 bases. The CDR3 spans 16 residues. Germline CDR1 and CDR2: MNHNY and SVGAGI (reference sequence). V dropped 5 bases and J dropped 6; count of bases not matched to a gene: 14. DNA of the CDR3: TGTGCCAGCAGTGTAACCGGGACTACCCCAATGGATACGCAGTATTTT. This translates into CASSVTGTTPMDTQYF.

This chain uses TRBV6-1 with TRBJ2-7; possible D gene TRBD2, 5 bases. Trimming left V 4 bases short and J 7 bases short, with 14 bases between. Germline CDR1 and CDR2: MNHNS and SASEGT. CDR3 length equals 13 residues. The CDR3 region has the DNA TGTGCCAGCAGTGCGACTCGACTACGTGAGCAGTACTTC. It codes for CASSATRLREQYF.

This clonotype was recorded once. The chain employs TRBV28 and TRBJ1-1; no reliable D call. V lost 8 bases to trimming and J lost 0 bases, with 19 bases between them. This CDR3 spans 16 amino acids. Germline V gene sequence: CDR1 MDHEN, CDR2 SYDVKM. The CDR3 sequence is CASSGLGMDMNTEAFF. In nucleotides, the CDR3 is TGTGCCAGCTCTGGGTTGGGTATGGATATGAACACTGAAGCTTTCTTT.

In its sample, this clonotype was seen a few times. CDR3 sequence: CASSLDGLEAFF. In DNA, the CDR3 is TGTGCCAGCAGCTTAGACGGACTTGAAGCTTTCTTT. The chain links TRBV7-8 to TRBJ1-1; D gene ambiguous. The CDR3 spans 12 residues. The germline V gene encodes CDR1 SGHVS and CDR2 FQNEAQ. V was cut by 1 base and J by 7 bases, with 7 bases left in between.

The chain couples TRBV28 to TRBJ1-2, with TRBD1 matching 7 bases. With 5 bases clipped from V and 4 bases from J, the junction kept 16 bases outside the gene matches. The germline gives CDR1 MDHEN, CDR2 SYDVKM. The CDR3 runs to 17 residues. The CDR3 DNA is TGTGCCAGCAGTCCAGCCACCGACAGGGCCTCCATCTATGGCTACACCTTC. Translating gives CASSPATDRASIYGYTF.

A few counts support this clonotype. The J gene is TRBJ2-1, the V gene TRBV7-9, with 7 bases that match TRBD2. V lost 5 bases, J lost 7 bases, and 11 bases stayed unmatched. The CDR3 is made up of 15 amino acids. Per germline, CDR1 SEHNR and CDR2 FQNEAQ (reference sequence). The CDR3 DNA reads TGTGCCAGCAGCCGGTCCGGGACTATGCGTAATGAGCAGTTCTTC. The encoded protein is CASSRSGTMRNEQFF.

This chain uses TRBV12-3 or TRBV12-4 with TRBJ2-6; D is possibly TRBD2 (6 bases). V was pared by 6 bases and J by 2 bases, with 11 bases between. The CDR3 has 15 residues. This CDR3 is CASSPAGTGANVLTF. The CDR3 DNA reads as TGTGCCAGCAGCCCGGCGGGGACTGGGGCCAACGTCCTGACTTTC.